The 18 T cell receptor beta chains reported below all come from one sample, sequenced in a study of blood T cell repertoires in COVID-19. Assay used: immunoSEQ multiplex PCR; TCRdb lists only in-frame clones, some missing. The table has a few hundred thousand clones, 70% to 85% seen once. The sample taken for sequencing was PBMCs or T cells enriched from blood (not recorded which). These receptors came from a woman aged 35 to 49 with acute COVID-19.

The V and J genes are TRBV28 and TRBJ2-7; the match to TRBD1 covers 9 bases. The length of the CDR3 is 16 residues. V gave up 2 bases and J gave up 2 bases; unmatched junction bases: 7. Looked up from germline, CDR1 is MDHEN and CDR2 is SYDVKM. The DNA for the CDR3 is TGTGCCAGCAGTTTAAGTTTGGGACAGGGTACCTACGAGCAGTACTTC. This sequence encodes CASSLSLGQGTYEQYF.

V is TRBV27 and J is TRBJ2-1; TRBD2 agrees at 10 bases. The CDR3 totals 18 residues. V was pared by 6 bases and J by 3 bases, with 14 bases of the junction left unmatched. Germline CDR1 reads MNHEY; CDR2 reads SMNVEV (reference sequence). The CDR3 DNA sequence: TGTGCCAGCAGGGCTAGCGGGAGTCTTTCCCTTTTCTACAATGAGCAGTTCTTC. Translated: CASRASGSLSLFYNEQFF.

There are a few counts of this clone. The chain carries TRBV27 and TRBJ2-7; 9 nucleotides align to TRBD2. V lost 9 bases to trimming and J lost 4 bases; unmatched junction nucleotides: 19. The CDR3 loop spans 17 amino acids. CDR1 MNHEY and CDR2 SMNVEV come from the germline V gene (reference sequence). The CDR3 nucleotides are TGTGCCAGAGGGATATGGATCGGTATAGCGGGAGATTACGAGCAGTACTTC. The encoded protein is CARGIWIGIAGDYEQYF.

This chain connects TRBV4-2 to TRBJ2-1; D may be TRBD2 (6 bases). Germline CDR1 reads LGHNA; CDR2 reads YNFKEQ. Trimming stripped 0 bases from V and 10 bases from J, with 13 bases between. The CDR3 consists of 14 residues. Written as DNA, the CDR3 is TGTGCCAGCAGCCAAGATTCGCTGAGCGGGGAGCAGTTCTTC. It translates to CASSQDSLSGEQFF.

This rearrangement joins TRBV12-5 to TRBJ2-5, with a tentative D call TRBD2 (5 bases). CDR1 LGHNT and CDR2 FRNRAP come from the germline V gene. Trimming left V 6 bases short and J 9 bases short, with 11 bases between. The CDR3 is 11 amino acids. The CDR3 DNA follows: TGTGCTAGTGGCCCCGAGGGCCCCCAGTACTTC. Translation gives CASGPEGPQYF.

This clone was counted a single time. V gene TRBV3-1 (or the pseudogene TRBV3-2) combines with J gene TRBJ2-5; D possibly corresponds to TRBD1 (6 bases). The V end was cut by 2 bases, the J end by 4 bases, with 14 bases between. Germline-derived CDR1 and CDR2 are LGHDT and YNNKEL (reference sequence). This CDR3 has 15 amino acids. In nucleotides, the CDR3 is TGTGCCAGCAGCCAAAGGGGGACGGGAAGAGAGACCCAGTACTTC. Translation: CASSQRGTGRETQYF.

This clone has only one observation. The J gene is TRBJ1-5, the V gene TRBV5-1; 7 bases agree with TRBD1. The germline CDR1 and CDR2 sequences are SGHRS and YFSETQ. V lost 0 bases and J lost 3; bases outside the gene matches: 6. The CDR3 is 16 residues long. CDR3 in amino acids: CASSLGLGGDNQPQHF. The CDR3 region has the DNA TGCGCCAGCAGCTTGGGATTAGGGGGCGACAATCAGCCCCAGCATTTT.

This sequence joins TRBV5-5 and TRBJ2-3, with D possibly being TRBD1 (6 bases). The V gene's germline CDR1 is SGHKS and CDR2 YYEKEE (reference sequence). The CDR3 is 15 amino acids. V was clipped by 2 bases and J by 4 bases, with 14 bases between them. The CDR3 nucleotides are TGTGCCAGCAGCTTCCAGGGGCCTCACCCAGATACGCAGTATTTT. Translated, it gives CASSFQGPHPDTQYF.

The V and J genes are TRBV11-2 and TRBJ1-3; D is perhaps TRBD1 (5 bases). V was cut by 3 bases and J by 0 bases, with 6 bases left in between. This CDR3 has 14 amino acids. Germline CDR1 and CDR2: SGHAT and FQNNGV. The CDR3 DNA reads as TGTGCCAGCAGCTTGACAGTCTCTGGAAACACCATATATTTT. As protein: CASSLTVSGNTIYF. Together with reference TRBV11-2 and TRBJ1-3, the CDR3 gives the full variable domain: EAGVAQSPRYKIIEKRQSVAFWCNPISGHATLYWYQQILGQGPKLLIQFQNNGVVDDSQLPKDRFSAERLKGVDSTLKIQPAKLEDSAVYLCASSLTVSGNTIYFGEGSWLTVV.

The chain links TRBV12-3 or TRBV12-4 to TRBJ2-7; D might be TRBD2 (5 bases). This CDR3 comprises 12 residues. V lost 6 bases, J lost 5 bases, and 11 bases lay in between. The CDR3 coding sequence is TGTGCCAGCAGAAGAGAGAGGGACGAGCAGTACTTC. Its protein product is CASRRERDEQYF.

The chain is built from TRBV7-7 and TRBJ2-6, with 7 bases identical to TRBD2. The germline gives CDR1 SSHAT, CDR2 FNYEAQ (reference sequence). The CDR3 contains 18 residues. The V segment lost 4 bases and the J segment 0 bases; nucleotides outside the gene matches: 9. The DNA for the CDR3 is TGTGCCAGCAGCTCATCTCCGGGACTACCCTCTGGGGCCAACGTCCTGACTTTC. This codes for CASSSSPGLPSGANVLTF.

The genes are TRBV28 and TRBJ2-3; TRBD2 agrees at 9 bases. The CDR3 covers 16 residues. Germline lookup yields CDR1 MDHEN and CDR2 SYDVKM. The junction had 7 bases not matched to a gene; V was cut back by 5 bases and J by 1 base. CDR3 DNA: TGTGCCAGCAGTCCCTTGGCGGGAGGGGGCACAGATACGCAGTATTTT. As protein: CASSPLAGGGTDTQYF.

V usage is TRBV5-1 and J usage is TRBJ1-2; D unclear. V dropped 0 bases and J dropped 0 bases, with 3 bases sitting between them. This CDR3 contains 13 residues. The germline CDR1 and CDR2 sequences are SGHRS and YFSETQ. This chain's CDR3 is CASSLEPNYGYTF. In nucleotides, the CDR3 is TGCGCCAGCAGCTTGGAGCCTAACTATGGCTACACCTTC.

The chain recombines TRBV4-1 with TRBJ2-7, with 11 positions matching TRBD2. The CDR3 runs to 16 residues. Per the germline V gene, CDR1 is MGHRA and CDR2 is YSYEKL. V dropped 4 bases and J dropped 5; count of bases not matched to a gene: 10. The CDR3 nucleotides are TGCGCCAGCAGCCTCTACAATAGCGGGGGGGCCGACGAGCAGTACTTC. This encodes CASSLYNSGGADEQYF.

This chain joins TRBV11-3 and TRBJ1-1; D remains ambiguous. CDR1 SGHNT and CDR2 YENEEA come from the germline V gene. Trimming pared 2 bases from V and 4 bases from J, leaving 14 bases between. The CDR3 totals 15 residues. The CDR3 sequence is CASSLSGERGTEAFF. The CDR3, as DNA: TGTGCCAGCAGCTTAAGTGGCGAAAGAGGCACTGAAGCTTTCTTT.

This chain links TRBV15 with TRBJ2-7, with D perhaps TRBD1 (6 bases). Deletions cut 1 base from V and 4 bases from J, with 17 bases between. This CDR3 spans 16 amino acids. Germline V CDR1 and CDR2: LNHNV, YYDKDF (reference sequence). Written as DNA, the CDR3 is TGTGCCACCAGCAGAGGGAAGGGGGACATTCCATACGAGCAGTACTTC. Translation: CATSRGKGDIPYEQYF.

This clone was counted once. This chain joins TRBV5-3 and TRBJ2-3; 8 bases match TRBD2. TRBV5-3 is an ORF for which the function is uncertain. J gave up 7 bases and V 0 bases, and 10 bases lay outside the gene matches. The CDR3 extends over 16 amino acids. The CDR3 coding sequence is TGTGCCAGAAGCTTGGTGTTACTAGCGGTCTTGAATACGCAGTATTTT. Amino acids: CARSLVLLAVLNTQYF.

The chain is built from TRBV18 and TRBJ1-3; 7 nucleotides match TRBD1. J lost 0 bases, V lost 6 bases, and 11 bases had no gene match. The CDR3 covers 17 residues. Germline assignment: CDR1 KGHSH and CDR2 LQKENI. CDR3 amino acids: CASSPVRTGDSGNTIYF. The CDR3 region has the DNA TGTGCCAGCTCTCCCGTAAGGACAGGCGACTCTGGAAACACCATATATTTT.